This T cell receptor beta chain came from a study of post-analysis software for immune sequencing data. Study context: Disease trajectories encompassed relapsing-remitting, secondary progressive and progressive-relapsing multiple sclerosis.

Study results and caveats: A few TRBV segments occurring more often in patients than controls included TRBV5-6, TRBV5-1 and TRBV20-1.

Germline CDR1 is MDHEN and CDR2 is SYDVKM. The V segment lost 6 bases and the J segment 8 bases; nucleotides outside the gene matches: 15. This CDR3 contains 16 residues. As to this clonotype: Its antigen is currently unknown.

TCR beta libraries were prepared from cDNA with unique molecular identifiers. When roughly 0.85 to 11 million T cells were used, they gave approximately 450,000 cDNA molecules. Each CDR3 protein is one row after TCRdb ran MiXCR on the PCR reads. The data show more than 500,000 distinct CDR3 sequences, 30% to 40% seen once. The material sequenced was blood. The rearrangement joins TRBV28 to TRBJ2-1; 8 nucleotides match TRBD2. The receptor comes from a girl aged 2 to 17 with multiple sclerosis. The CDR3 reads CASSPPIGGASDEQFF. Here the CDR3 DNA reads TGTGCCAGCAGCCCCCCGATCGGGGGGGCCAGCGATGAGCAGTTCTTC.